These 4 T cell receptor beta chains share one sample of origin, sequenced in a study of blood T cell repertoires in COVID-19. Only in-frame clones appear in the TCRdb table, and some are missing; sequencing was by immunoSEQ multiplex PCR. The profile shows over 200,000 clones, approximately 84% of them singletons. Sequencing was carried out using PBMCs or T cells enriched from blood (not recorded which). The receptors derive from a man aged 55 to 70 who had recovered from COVID-19.

The chain links TRBV29-1 to TRBJ1-2; D is ambiguous. With 7 bases removed from V and 1 base from J, the gap between germline ends came to 10 bases. CDR1 is SQVTM and CDR2 is ANQGSEA in the germline V gene. The CDR3 sequence is 12 residues long. CDR3 sequence: CSAEWHNYGYTF. CDR3 bases: TGCAGCGCGGAGTGGCATAACTATGGCTACACCTTC.

In DNA form, the CDR3 reads TGTGCCAGCAGCCCGGACAGGGGAGGCAATGAGCAGTTCTTC. Protein: CASSPDRGGNEQFF. This rearrangement joins TRBV7-2 to TRBJ2-1; TRBD1 matches at 9 bases. J gave up 6 bases and V 5 bases, and 5 bases lay outside the gene matches. The length of the CDR3 is 14 residues. Germline values: CDR1 SGHTA, CDR2 FQGNSA.

This chain links TRBV24-1 with TRBJ2-3, with D perhaps matching TRBD2 (6 bases). The V end was cut by 6 bases, the J end by 8 bases, with 17 bases between. Germline V gene lookup returns CDR1 KGHDR and CDR2 SFDVKD. This CDR3 is 14 amino acids long. CDR3 in amino acids: CATSLGPKGGTQYF. DNA of the CDR3: TGTGCCACCAGTCTGGGACCCAAGGGAGGTACGCAGTATTTT.

The chain has TRBV6-5 and TRBJ2-4; D not certain. From germline, CDR1 is MNHEY and CDR2 SVGAGI. Deletions cut 4 bases from V and 0 bases from J, with 10 bases between. This CDR3 is 15 amino acids long. The CDR3 loop reads CASSSNLLAKNIQYF. DNA for the CDR3: TGTGCCAGCAGTTCAAACTTACTAGCCAAAAACATTCAGTACTTC.